This TCR beta chain was profiled in a study of blood T cell repertoires in COVID-19 (dated by TCRdb to 2018 to 2021). Context from the whole study: Samples covering the acute and convalescent phases of COVID-19 were provided by collaborators in the United States, Italy and Spain. The material from the prospective study consisted of cDNA or gDNA derived from T cells, B-cell-depleted T cells, or PBMCs. Deeply sampled blood TCRbeta repertoires from subjects exposed to, actively infected with, or recovered from COVID-19 were included in the dataset. The repertoires were released in a freely available public database meant as a resource for research on the immune response to SARS-CoV-2. Samples came from the ongoing ImmuneRACE study (first 160 participants) plus 1,254 subjects from 6 global collaborators. The sample metadata nearly always contained a de-identified subject ID, COVID-19 status, age in years and sex. Where available, HLA class I and class II types were obtained from metadata supplied by the sample provider rather than from assay-based typing. What the research found in general, with its limitations: The amount of clinical and demographic metadata varied by source and participant and was provided uncurated.

Participants in the prospective study were enrolled through a virtual design, were aged roughly 18 to 100 years, and lived in roughly 25 United States geographic areas. Cohort assignment in the prospective study relied on participant-reported clinical history from a screening survey and a study questionnaire. Mobile phlebotomists in the prospective study collected whole blood, serum and a nasopharyngeal or oropharyngeal swab from every participant. Participants in the prospective study had the option to provide additional blood draws and questionnaires over an approximately 2-month period. Before DNA extraction, prospective study blood samples were shipped either frozen or at room temperature. With respect to this clone: Its antigen has not been determined. There are no base qualities to consult, and no much larger clone falls within one base.

TCRbeta CDR3 regions were amplified from genomic DNA using the immunoSEQ Assay, a bias-controlled multiplex PCR. The source study handled its data this way. Within the assay, amplification of reference gene primers was used to estimate how many nucleated cells each sample contained. To quantify the absolute abundance of each unique TCRbeta CDR3 rearrangement, sequence reads were collapsed and filtered. Productive Simpson clonality was computed per sample as the square root of Simpson's diversity index over productive rearrangements. Drawn from immuneACCESS, this table holds only the in-frame rearrangements with V and J called that TCRdb kept. Clones are partly lost; checked studies trace under half to an unresolved V gene and leave the rest unexplained. V, J and clone size are those of that table, while D and trimming were read from the DNA. The sample has some 250,000 clones on record, approximately 84% of them singletons. The top ten clonotypes cover 3% to 4% of the sample.

CDR1 and CDR2, looked up from the germline V gene (reference sequence), are LNHDA and SQIVND. V lost 5 bases and J lost 1 base; the stretch between them is 11 bases long. The CDR3 contains 15 residues, cysteine and phenylalanine counted. The CDR3 DNA has 45 bases and is translated from base 1. The chain is encoded by TRBV19 joined to TRBJ2-2; the best D guess is TRBD2, with 5 bases matching. The receptor was isolated from a woman aged 40 to 50 with acute COVID-19. Input material: PBMCs or T cells enriched from blood (not recorded which). The CDR3 is CASSADWRNTGELFF. The bases read TGTGCCAGTAGTGCGGACTGGAGGAACACCGGGGAGCTGTTTTTT. Here the CDR3 is joined to the reference TRBV19 and TRBJ2-2 genes, and the full variable domain is: DGGITQSPKYLFRKEGQNVTLSCEQNLNHDAMYWYRQDPGQGLRLIYYSQIVNDFQKGDIAEGYSVSREKKESFPLTVTSAQKNPTAFYLCASSADWRNTGELFFGEGSRLTVL.